Listed below are T cell receptor beta chains from one sample, sequenced in a study of monozygotic twins with cystic fibrosis. Repertoires were generated with immunoSEQ multiplex PCR, while TCRdb's copy carries only in-frame clones and drops some. The data contain 15,000 to 20,000 clones, around 96% of them singletons. The source material was blood. The receptors come from a girl between 2 and 10 years old with cystic fibrosis. The CDR3 runs from the conserved cysteine through the conserved F or W. A D gene is named only where the DNA matches it firmly. Rows may omit the clone size; those that give it use once, few, many or a size class.

- | TRBD1 | TRBJ1-2 | TRBV7-9 | TGTGCCAGCAGCCCCGTCCCCGACAGGGCGATAGGGGGCTACACCTTC | CASSPVPDRAIGGYTF
- | TRBD2 | TRBJ2-1 | TRBV5-1 | TGCGCCAGCAGCTTGTTAGGACTAGCGGGGGTAGGTGAGCAGTTCTTC | CASSLLGLAGVGEQFF
once | - | TRBJ1-1 | TRBV6-6 | TGTGCCAGCAGTCTAAGTCTGGCTGAAGCTTTCTTT | CASSLSLAEAFF
- | TRBD1 | TRBJ1-6 | TRBV30 | TGTGCCTGGAGCCCCCGGGACAGGCGTCTGGTTAAGTCACCCCTCCACTTT | CAWSPRDRRLVKSPLHF
- | - | TRBJ2-5 | TRBV5-1 | TGCGCCAGCGGGTTCGAGGAGACCCAGTACTTC | CASGFEETQYF
- | TRBD1 | TRBJ1-6 | TRBV6-1 | TGTGCCAGCAGTGGGGACAGCCTCTCCTATAATTCACCCCTCCACTTT | CASSGDSLSYNSPLHF
- | - | TRBJ2-3 | TRBV30 | TGTGCCTGGAGTGTAGTGGGTGGCACAGATACGCAGTATTTT | CAWSVVGGTDTQYF
once | - | TRBJ2-7 | TRBV7-7 | TGTGCCAGCAGCTTAGAGTCAGGGGGGAACTACGAGCAGTACTTC | CASSLESGGNYEQYF
- | - | TRBJ2-2 | TRBV21-1 | TGTGCCAGCAGCAAAATGAGTGCAGGGAGGGTTGCCGGGGAGCTGTTTTTT | CASSKMSAGRVAGELFF
- | TRBD1 | TRBJ1-5 | TRBV19 | TGTGCCAGTAGTATGTCACAGGGGAATGCTCAGCCCCAGCATTTT | CASSMSQGNAQPQHF
- | - | TRBJ1-1 | TRBV30 | TGTGCCTGGAGTGTAAGGATGGACACTGAAGCTTTCTTT | CAWSVRMDTEAFF
- | - | TRBJ1-2 | TRBV7-2 | TGTGCCAGCAGCTTAGAGGCAGCCACTTATGGCTACACCTTC | CASSLEAATYGYTF
- | - | TRBJ2-7 | TRBV7-9 | TGTGCCAGCAGCACTCTCGGCTACGAGCAGTACTTC | CASSTLGYEQYF
- | TRBD1 | TRBJ1-1 | TRBV10-3 | TGTGCCATCAGCGATCCTCGACAGGGGAACACTGAAGCTTTCTTT | CAISDPRQGNTEAFF
- | TRBD1 | TRBJ2-5 | TRBV19 | TGTGCCAGTAGTATAGGACAGGGTATGGAAGAGACCCAGTACTTC | CASSIGQGMEETQYF
- | - | TRBJ1-3 | TRBV7-8 | TGTGCCAGCAGCTTACTGGCGGGGTTTCTCGGTCACTCTGGAAACACCATATATTTT | CASSLLAGFLGHSGNTIYF
- | TRBD1 | TRBJ1-2 | TRBV9 | TGTGCCAGCAGCGTAGAACCAATGGGACAGGGATCTCCTGGCTACACCTTC | CASSVEPMGQGSPGYTF
- | TRBD1 | TRBJ2-7 | TRBV6-5 | TGTGCCAGCAGTTATTCCGGGACAGCCCCCTCCGAGCAGTACTTC | CASSYSGTAPSEQYF
- | - | TRBJ1-2 | TRBV27 | TGTGCCAGCAGTTATCGGCCGGGAGCCAACTATGGCTACACCTTC | CASSYRPGANYGYTF
- | TRBD1 | TRBJ1-5 | TRBV18 | TGTGCCAGCTCACCCGCAGGGGGTAATCAGCCCCAGCATTTT | CASSPAGGNQPQHF
- | - | TRBJ1-1 | TRBV27 | TGTGCCAGCACGCGGTCCCTGAACACTGAAGCTTTCTTT | CASTRSLNTEAFF
- | - | TRBJ2-3 | TRBV19 | TGTGCCAGTAGTATAGTATTCGGGTCTAGCGCGGATACGCAGTATTTT | CASSIVFGSSADTQYF